This record concerns one T cell receptor beta chain sequence. The data are from a study of blood T cell repertoires in COVID-19. Study-wide background: Sample material is recorded as cDNA or gDNA derived from T cells, B-cell-depleted T cells, or PBMCs.

Clones were read by immunoSEQ multiplex PCR, and TCRdb kept only the in-frame ones, dropping some. The top ten hold 2% to 2.5% of the sample, which has approximately 150,000 clones, roughly 90% seen once. V dropped 6 bases and J dropped 6; count of bases not matched to a gene: 5. The CDR3 is made up of 12 amino acids. Germline V CDR1 and CDR2: MDHEN, SYDVKM. The receptor's source is a man in his 70s with active COVID-19. Source material: peripheral blood. This chain links TRBV28 with TRBJ2-7, with 7 nucleotides matching TRBD1. CDR3 in amino acids: CASRPTGREQYF. The CDR3 DNA follows: TGTGCCAGCAGGCCGACAGGGCGCGAGCAGTACTTC.